This passage covers 18 T cell receptor beta chains from one sample sequenced in a study of cytomegalovirus exposure and HLA in healthy donors. The PCR made use of 60 Vbeta and 13 Jbeta primers. TCRdb's table, derived via immunoSEQ multiplex PCR, lists solely in-frame clones and lacks some. The table gives about 140,000 clones; the top ten clones make up 2.2% of it. Sequenced sample: PBMCs. The receptors come from a woman aged 18-35 years in good health and CMV-seronegative.

The V call is TRBV7-3, the J call TRBJ1-1; D call uncertain. In germline, CDR1 is SGHTA, CDR2 FQGTGA. With 2 bases removed from V and 1 base from J, the gap between germline ends came to 8 bases. There are 14 residues in the CDR3. This CDR3 is CASSLGSENTEAFF. CDR3 nucleotide sequence: TGTGCCAGCAGCTTAGGCAGCGAGAACACTGAAGCTTTCTTT.

The chain joins TRBV10-1 to TRBJ1-2; TRBD1 aligns across 9 bases. V shed 6 bases, J shed 8 bases, and the junction held 10 bases outside the gene matches. This CDR3 spans 14 amino acids. Germline lookup yields CDR1 WNHNN and CDR2 SYGVQD (reference sequence). Here the CDR3 reads CASSPDRGIEGYTF. The DNA for the CDR3 is TGCGCCAGCAGCCCGGACAGGGGCATTGAGGGCTACACCTTC.

On this clone: Other DNA sequences of this sample code for an identical CDR3. V and J are TRBV7-3 and TRBJ1-1, with 7 bases aligning to TRBD1. With 0 bases clipped from V and 1 base from J, the junction kept 2 bases outside the gene matches. Germline CDR1 SGHTA, CDR2 FQGTGA. The CDR3 is 15 amino acids. CDR3 bases: TGTGCCAGCAGCTTAACAAGACAGGGGAACACTGAAGCTTTCTTT. It is translated as CASSLTRQGNTEAFF.

The CDR3 is CASTRTGRETQYF. The CDR3 DNA sequence: TGTGCCAGCACCAGGACAGGGCGAGAGACCCAGTACTTC. The chain uses TRBV11-2 and TRBJ2-5, with 8 bases aligning to TRBD1. The CDR3 consists of 13 residues. J was trimmed by 4 bases and V by 7 bases; bases with no gene match: 5. The germline V gene encodes CDR1 SGHAT and CDR2 FQNNGV.

This chain links TRBV7-9 with TRBJ2-1, with 12 bases aligning to TRBD2. In germline, CDR1 is SEHNR, CDR2 FQNEAQ (reference sequence). The V gene end was trimmed by 3 bases and the J gene end by 5 bases; junction bases not matched to a gene: 5. This CDR3 contains 16 residues. CDR3 DNA: TGTGCCAGCAGCTTCGTGAGACTAGCGGGGGACAATGAGCAGTTCTTC. Protein sequence: CASSFVRLAGDNEQFF. The entire variable domain, with the rest obtained from reference TRBV7-9 and TRBJ2-1, is as follows: DTGVSQNPRHKITKRGQNVTFRCDPISEHNRLYWYRQTLGQGPEFLTYFQNEAQLEKSRLLSDRFSAERPKGSFSTLEIQRTEQGDSAMYLCASSFVRLAGDNEQFFGPGTRLTVL.

The genes are TRBV11-2 and TRBJ1-2, with 7 nucleotides matching TRBD1. Germline-derived CDR1 and CDR2 are SGHAT and FQNNGV. J gave up 8 bases and V 5 bases, and 8 bases lay outside the gene matches. This CDR3 is 13 amino acids long. DNA for the CDR3: TGTGCCAGCAGCACCCGACAGGGAGGCGGCTACACCTTC. This translates into CASSTRQGGGYTF.

The rearrangement links TRBV6-1 to TRBJ1-2; the D gene is possibly TRBD1 (5 bases). Germline V CDR1 and CDR2: MNHNS, SASEGT. V lost 3 bases and J 1 base, leaving 9 bases between the germline ends. The CDR3 is made up of 14 amino acids. CDR3 in amino acids: CASSEGPDNYGYTF. In nucleotides, the CDR3 is TGTGCCAGCAGTGAGGGGCCGGATAACTATGGCTACACCTTC.

This chain connects TRBV30 to TRBJ1-2; TRBD1 might be the D (5 bases). CDR3 size: 13 residues. V was shortened by 4 bases and J by 3 bases, with 12 bases between the two germline ends. Germline CDR1 GTSNPN, CDR2 SVGIG (reference sequence). As DNA, the CDR3 is TGTGCCTGGAACCTGGGGACTGACTATGGCTACACCTTC. This codes for CAWNLGTDYGYTF. Full variable domain (remainder filled in from reference TRBV30 and TRBJ1-2): SQTIHQWPATLVQPVGSPLSLECTVEGTSNPNLYWYRQAAGRGLQLLFYSVGIGQISSEVPQNLSASRPQDRQFILSSKKLLLSDSGFYLCAWNLGTDYGYTFGSGTRLTVV.

The chain has TRBV6-4 and TRBJ2-3; TRBD1 matches at 7 bases. Germline V gene data show CDR1 as MRHNA and CDR2 as SNTAGT. J gave up 5 bases and V 2 bases, and 4 bases lay outside the gene matches. CDR3 length: 14 amino acids. The chain's CDR3 is CASSDRGHEDTQYF. The CDR3 coding sequence is TGTGCCAGCAGTGACAGGGGGCATGAAGATACGCAGTATTTT.

This chain joins TRBV19 and TRBJ2-1, with TRBD1 matching 9 bases. The germline V gene has CDR1 LNHDA and CDR2 SQIVND (reference sequence). The CDR3 runs to 15 residues. V was pared by 3 bases and J by 5 bases, with 5 bases of the junction left unmatched. CDR3 nucleotide sequence: TGTGCCAGTAGTATCCGGGACAGGGCAAACAATGAGCAGTTCTTC. Its translation is CASSIRDRANNEQFF.

The chain recombines TRBV28 with TRBJ2-2; 9 bases are shared with TRBD1. The V gene end was trimmed by 5 bases and the J gene end by 3 bases; junction bases not matched to a gene: 4. CDR1 MDHEN and CDR2 SYDVKM come from the germline V gene. There are 15 residues in the CDR3. This CDR3 reads CASSPGDRDTGELFF. For the CDR3, the DNA is TGTGCCAGCAGTCCCGGGGACAGGGACACCGGGGAGCTGTTTTTT.

The chain couples TRBV28 to TRBJ2-7, with D uncertain. The CDR3 consists of 13 residues. Germline values: CDR1 MDHEN, CDR2 SYDVKM. V lost 5 bases, J lost 3 bases, and 11 bases lay in between. CDR3 amino acids: CASSAAVLYEQYV. The CDR3 DNA is TGTGCCAGCAGTGCCGCGGTTCTCTACGAGCAGTACGTC.

This rearrangement joins TRBV7-9 to TRBJ1-1; D is unresolved. Germline values: CDR1 SEHNR, CDR2 FQNEAQ (reference sequence). Trimming took off 5 bases at V and 1 base at J, with 8 bases between the two ends. The CDR3 covers 13 residues. The CDR3 sequence: CASSQRRNTEAFF. In DNA, the CDR3 is TGTGCCAGCAGCCAACGCAGGAACACTGAAGCTTTCTTT.

The chain carries TRBV9 and TRBJ2-2, with 13 bases identical to TRBD2. The CDR3 extends over 17 amino acids. From germline, CDR1 is SGDLS and CDR2 YYNGEE. V shed 0 bases, J shed 4 bases, and the junction held 3 bases outside the gene matches. This CDR3 reads CASSVGLAGGSTGELFF. The CDR3 DNA follows: TGTGCCAGCAGCGTAGGACTAGCGGGAGGAAGCACCGGGGAGCTGTTTTTT.

This chain joins TRBV6-1 and TRBJ2-5; 11 positions match TRBD2. The last part of the DNA fits TRBJ2-7 better; the J call may be wrong. The CDR3 has 17 amino acids. Germline V gene sequence: CDR1 MNHNS, CDR2 SASEGT. Here the CDR3 reads CASSEAMSTSGSGEQYF. In nucleotides, the CDR3 is TGTGCCAGCAGTGAAGCGATGTCCACTAGCGGGAGTGGCGAGCAGTACTTC.

The V call is TRBV7-9, the J call TRBJ1-1; 9 bases map to TRBD1. This CDR3 spans 15 amino acids. V lost 1 base and J lost 3; bases outside the gene matches: 3. Germline-derived CDR1 and CDR2 are SEHNR and FQNEAQ (reference sequence). CDR3 in amino acids: CASSLEDRGDTEAFF. CDR3 coding DNA: TGTGCCAGCAGCTTAGAGGACAGGGGCGACACTGAAGCTTTCTTT. Filled out from reference TRBV7-9 and TRBJ1-1, the complete variable domain reads DTGVSQNPRHKITKRGQNVTFRCDPISEHNRLYWYRQTLGQGPEFLTYFQNEAQLEKSRLLSDRFSAERPKGSFSTLEIQRTEQGDSAMYLCASSLEDRGDTEAFFGQGTRLTVV.

Details on this clone: An end of the junction differs from the germline gene, which may be a read error. The chain carries TRBV5-3 and TRBJ1-4; D might be TRBD1 (6 bases). TRBV5-3 is labeled an ORF, and its function is uncertain. The CDR3 runs 14 residues. CDR3 loop: CARATGTTNEKLFF. CDR3 coding DNA: TGTGCCAGAGCGACCGGGACAACGAATGAAAAACTGTTTTTT.

The chain couples TRBV19 to TRBJ2-2; D gene ambiguous. Germline V gene lookup returns CDR1 LNHDA and CDR2 SQIVND (reference sequence). The CDR3 has 15 amino acids. Trimming removed 3 bases at V and 3 bases at J, with 11 bases between. Here the CDR3 reads CASSMRTVDTGELFF. The CDR3 nucleotides read TGTGCCAGTAGTATGAGAACTGTAGACACCGGGGAGCTGTTTTTT.